This TCR beta chain emerged from a study of vaccination and CD4 T cells after COVID-19. About the research overall: Control cultures used a CEFX viral epitope pool, an HIV-1 Nef peptide pool, or no peptide.

This CDR3 region has 14 residues. Looked up from germline, CDR1 is KGHDR and CDR2 is SFDVKD. Germline trimming cut 6 bases from V and 4 bases from J; bases unmatched to any gene: 7. Sequenced with the Oncomine TCR Beta short-read assay was DNA taken from cultured CD4+ T cells. One entry per CDR3 protein, called by TCRdb with MiXCR from the PCR reads. This table holds more than 10,000 distinct CDR3 sequences, around 41% found once. Described treatment: roughly ten-day PBMC culture with coronavirus spike peptide pools or control peptides (ViraFEST assay). About this clonotype itself: The target antigen is unknown.

The sequenced sample was CD4+ T cells from blood, cultured in vitro. This receptor was identified in a human donor who had recovered from COVID-19. V usage is TRBV24-1 and J usage is TRBJ2-5, with 7 bases that match TRBD2. The CDR3 reads CATSTVGGLETQYF. The DNA of the CDR3 is TGTGCCACCAGTACCGTGGGGGGGTTAGAGACCCAGTACTTC.